Given below is one T cell receptor beta chain in context. Then a second PCR, running roughly 7 to 11 cycles, was carried out with a sample-barcoded 5' primer and a J-beta primer mix. One entry per CDR3 protein results from TCRdb running MiXCR on the 5' RACE reads. The table includes about 970,000 distinct CDR3 sequences, roughly half detected once. Germline V gene data show CDR1 as SQVTM and CDR2 as ANQGSEA. V lost 7 bases, J lost 8 bases, and 14 bases lay in between. CDR3 length: 12 residues. This sample was taken from a study of blood T cells in healthy people across ages. The source material was blood. This receptor was obtained from a woman aged 55-69 years in good health. This chain joins TRBV29-1 and TRBJ1-4, with D maybe TRBD1 (5 bases). DNA of the CDR3: TGCAGCGGGGGTCAGGGTGGAGAAAAACTGTTTTTT. It is translated as CSGGQGGEKLFF. Drawing the rest from reference TRBV29-1 and TRBJ1-4, the complete variable domain is SAVISQKPSRDICQRGTSLTIQCQVDSQVTMMFWYRQQPGQSLTLIATANQGSEATYESGFVIDKFPISRPNLTFSTLTVSNMSPEDSSIYLCSGGQGGEKLFFGSGTQLSVL.